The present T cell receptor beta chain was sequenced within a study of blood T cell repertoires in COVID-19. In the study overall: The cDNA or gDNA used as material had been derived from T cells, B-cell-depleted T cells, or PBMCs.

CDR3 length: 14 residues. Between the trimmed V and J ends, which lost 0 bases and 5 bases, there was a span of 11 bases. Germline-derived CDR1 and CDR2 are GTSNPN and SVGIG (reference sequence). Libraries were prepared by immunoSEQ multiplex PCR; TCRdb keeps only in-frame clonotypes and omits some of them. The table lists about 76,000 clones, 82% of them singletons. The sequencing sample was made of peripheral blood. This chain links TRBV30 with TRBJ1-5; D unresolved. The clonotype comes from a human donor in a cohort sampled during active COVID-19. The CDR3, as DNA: TGTGCCTGGAGTGTCTCCAGGAGGGATCAGCCCCAGCATTTT. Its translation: CAWSVSRRDQPQHF.